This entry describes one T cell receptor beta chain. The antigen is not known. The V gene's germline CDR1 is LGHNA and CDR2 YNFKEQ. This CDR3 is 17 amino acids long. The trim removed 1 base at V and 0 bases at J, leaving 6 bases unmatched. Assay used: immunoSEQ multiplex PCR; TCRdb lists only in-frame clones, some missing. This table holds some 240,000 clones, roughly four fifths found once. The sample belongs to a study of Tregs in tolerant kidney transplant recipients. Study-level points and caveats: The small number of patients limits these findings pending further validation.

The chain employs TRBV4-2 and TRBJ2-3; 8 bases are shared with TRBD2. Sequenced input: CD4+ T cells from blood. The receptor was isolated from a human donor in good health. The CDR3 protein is CASSQAIAGPSTDTQYF. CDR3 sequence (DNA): TGTGCCAGCAGCCAAGCAATAGCGGGGCCTAGCACAGATACGCAGTATTTT.